This T cell receptor beta chain was found in a study of Graves' ophthalmopathy and Graves' hyperthyroidism. The starting material, more than 8.5 ml of fresh peripheral blood, provided the PBMCs. As to this clonotype: Antigen specificity is unknown.

Trimming took off 2 bases at V and 2 bases at J, with 19 bases between the two ends. There are 17 residues in the CDR3. Germline V gene data show CDR1 as KGHSH and CDR2 as LQKENI. The sequenced template was RNA, covering the TCR beta CDR3 region. The authors performed first-round RT-PCR with HTBI primers and then a second-round multiplex PCR. In TCRdb, the multiplex PCR reads were re-called with MiXCR into one record per CDR3 protein. Of some 410,000 distinct CDR3 sequences in the sample, roughly 20% were seen once. Study-wide results and caveats: Blood samples also showed most expanded thyroid clonotypes exceeding 0.001 frequency. The model flagged ophthalmopathy progression at 65% to 71% sensitivity and roughly 72% specificity.

The sample was peripheral blood. This clonotype was obtained from a woman aged 18 to 35 with stable Graves' hyperthyroidism. The chain has TRBV18 and TRBJ2-7; D unresolved. CDR3 region: CASSPTPTRSLAYEQYF. DNA for the CDR3: TGTGCCAGCTCACCAACCCCGACGAGGTCTCTCGCCTACGAGCAGTACTTC.